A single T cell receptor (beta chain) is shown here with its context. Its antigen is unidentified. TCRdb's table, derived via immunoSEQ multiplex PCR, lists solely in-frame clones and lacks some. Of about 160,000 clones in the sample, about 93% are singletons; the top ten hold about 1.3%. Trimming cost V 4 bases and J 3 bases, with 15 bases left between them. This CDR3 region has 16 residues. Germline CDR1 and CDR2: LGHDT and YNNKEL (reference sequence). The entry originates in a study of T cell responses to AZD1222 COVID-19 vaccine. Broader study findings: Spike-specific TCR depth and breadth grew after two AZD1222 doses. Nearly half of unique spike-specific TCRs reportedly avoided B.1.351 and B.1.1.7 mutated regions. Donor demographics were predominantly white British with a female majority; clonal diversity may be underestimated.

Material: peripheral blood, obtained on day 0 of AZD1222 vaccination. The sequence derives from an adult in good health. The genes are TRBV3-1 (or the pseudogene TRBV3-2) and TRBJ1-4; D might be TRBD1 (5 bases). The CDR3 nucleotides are TGTGCCAGCAGCCCCATAGTGACAGCCTCTAATGAAAAACTGTTTTTT. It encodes CASSPIVTASNEKLFF.